A single sample gave rise to the 9 T cell receptor beta chains below, sequenced in a study of T cell responses to AZD1222 COVID-19 vaccine. The assay was immunoSEQ multiplex PCR, and TCRdb's table has in-frame clones only and misses some. Among 100,000 to 150,000 clones listed, 90% were seen once. The starting material was peripheral blood, obtained on day 0 of AZD1222 vaccination. These receptors all come from an adult in good health.

This clone is a singleton in its sample. J is TRBJ1-5 and V is TRBV6-5, with D perhaps matching TRBD1 (6 bases). The CDR3 loop spans 14 amino acids. The V and J ends lost 4 bases and 5 bases respectively, with 12 bases between them. CDR1 is MNHEY and CDR2 is SVGAGI in the germline V gene. This CDR3 reads CASSFDRWDQPQHF. For the CDR3, the DNA is TGTGCCAGCAGTTTCGACAGGTGGGATCAGCCCCAGCATTTT.

This clone showed up just once. The chain carries TRBV19 and TRBJ1-4; D call uncertain. With 9 bases removed from V and 7 bases from J, the gap between germline ends came to 21 bases. This CDR3 has 15 residues. Looked up from germline, CDR1 is LNHDA and CDR2 is SQIVND (reference sequence). The CDR3 spells CASTSQNAGGEKLFF. CDR3 nucleotides: TGTGCCAGCACGTCACAGAACGCAGGTGGTGAAAAACTGTTTTTT.

The gene calls are TRBV4-3 and TRBJ1-5; unclear D gene. Germline loops: CDR1 LGHNA, CDR2 YSLEER. V was cut by 0 bases and J by 5 bases, with 8 bases left in between. This CDR3 has 14 amino acids. The CDR3 DNA is TGCGCCAGCAGCCAAGATCACGGATATCAGCCCCAGCATTTT. Amino acid sequence: CASSQDHGYQPQHF.

The V call is TRBV5-6, the J call TRBJ2-3; D is ambiguous. The CDR3 extends over 12 amino acids. V lost 6 bases and J 1 base, leaving 6 bases between the germline ends. Looked up from germline, CDR1 is SGHDT and CDR2 is YYEEEE. In nucleotides, the CDR3 is TGTGCCAGCAACCCAGGCACAGATACGCAGTATTTT. The encoded protein is CASNPGTDTQYF.

The chain joins TRBV20-1 to TRBJ2-2; TRBD2 agrees at 8 bases. The V gene end was trimmed by 3 bases and the J gene end by 1 base; junction bases not matched to a gene: 4. The CDR3 has 15 amino acids. Looked up from germline, CDR1 is DFQATT and CDR2 is SNEGSKA (reference sequence). Here the CDR3 DNA reads TGCAGTGCTAGTCGTCTAGCGGGGAACACCGGGGAGCTGTTTTTT. It is translated as CSASRLAGNTGELFF.

V and J are TRBV19 and TRBJ2-1; 7 positions agree with TRBD2. In germline, CDR1 is LNHDA, CDR2 SQIVND (reference sequence). The CDR3 totals 12 residues. The J segment lost 7 bases and the V segment lost 5 bases, leaving 2 bases of the junction unmatched. The CDR3 DNA is TGTGCCAGTAGTTACGGGGGGAATGAGCAGTTCTTC. Translated, it gives CASSYGGNEQFF.

The chain couples TRBV6-5 to TRBJ2-2; D remains ambiguous. The CDR3 contains 14 residues. Germline CDR1 and CDR2: MNHEY and SVGAGI. Trimming removed 6 bases at V and 6 bases at J, with 14 bases between. The CDR3 nucleotides are TGTGCCAGCAGGGGCGCCCTTCTCCCCGGGGAGCTGTTTTTT. Encoded protein: CASRGALLPGELFF.

V usage is TRBV12-3 or TRBV12-4 and J usage is TRBJ2-7; D ambiguous. Trimming cost V 3 bases and J 5 bases, with 11 bases left between them. This CDR3 is built from 13 residues. The CDR3 region has the DNA TGTGCCAGCAGTTTCGTATTGGGCCACGAGCAGTACTTC. Translated, it gives CASSFVLGHEQYF.

The chain joins TRBV28 to TRBJ1-5, with D possibly being TRBD1 (5 bases). Germline V gene sequence: CDR1 MDHEN, CDR2 SYDVKM. V shed 3 bases and J shed 0 bases, with 18 bases lying between them. This CDR3 region has 18 residues. The CDR3: CASSFWKGQSYSNQPQHF. CDR3 in DNA: TGTGCCAGCAGTTTTTGGAAGGGGCAATCCTATAGCAATCAGCCCCAGCATTTT. The full variable domain, with the rest looked up from reference TRBV28 and TRBJ1-5, is DVKVTQSSRYLVKRTGEKVFLECVQDMDHENMFWYRQDPGLGLRLIYFSYDVKMKEKGDIPEGYSVSREKKERFSLILESASTNQTSMYLCASSFWKGQSYSNQPQHFGDGTRLSIL.